This T cell receptor beta chain comes out of a study of T-cell reconstitution after alpha-beta-depleted transplantation in children. Preparation of the TCRbeta library used unique molecular identifiers. TCRdb independently ran MiXCR on the PCR reads; one entry per CDR3 protein. The sample includes hundreds of thousands of distinct CDR3 sequences, under 30% seen only once; the top ten take 13% to 15%. Between the trimmed V and J ends, which lost 4 bases and 4 bases, there was a span of 10 bases. Germline CDR1 and CDR2: MDHEN and SYDVKM. The CDR3 is 14 residues long. The receptor was derived from a boy under three years old who had a stem cell transplant for acute myeloid leukemia, so the T cells may come from the graft donor. The chain has TRBV28 and TRBJ2-2; perhaps TRBD2 as D (5 bases). Sequencing used PBMCs, mostly from graft donor cells, obtained 360 days after TCRalphabeta/CD19-depleted stem cell transplant. In nucleotides, the CDR3 is TGTGCCAGCAGTTCTGTAGCGAGCACCGGGGAGCTGTTTTTT. This gives the protein CASSSVASTGELFF. The entire variable domain, with the rest obtained from reference TRBV28 and TRBJ2-2, is as follows: DVKVTQSSRYLVKRTGEKVFLECVQDMDHENMFWYRQDPGLGLRLIYFSYDVKMKEKGDIPEGYSVSREKKERFSLILESASTNQTSMYLCASSSVASTGELFFGEGSRLTVL.